The T cell receptor (beta chain) under discussion was sequenced for a study of tissue T cells after allogeneic stem cell transplantation. Study-level points and caveats: Only a limited share of tissue TCRs appeared in blood or spleen. Anatomically similar tissues had similar TCR repertoires within each patient. This small cohort was clinically heterogeneous, and sampling depth was a limitation.

In this sample, this clone turned up a few times. The antigen remains unidentified. Data came from immunoSEQ multiplex PCR; TCRdb stores just in-frame clones and leaves some out. The sample lists around 1,600 clones, about 64% seen once, with less than 25% in the top ten. Autopsy tissues spanned esophagus to rectum, liver, skin, and lymphoid organs including spleen. The CDR3 has 15 amino acids. The source material was tissue from the stomach, sampled at autopsy. The chain has TRBV21-1 and TRBJ1-3. TRBV21-1 is shown as a pseudogene. This clonotype originated in a female donor older than 55 with lung cancer. CDR3 bases: TGTGCCAGCAGCAAACTGGATGTAGTTGGAAACACCATATATTTT. Translation: CASSKLDVVGNTIYF.